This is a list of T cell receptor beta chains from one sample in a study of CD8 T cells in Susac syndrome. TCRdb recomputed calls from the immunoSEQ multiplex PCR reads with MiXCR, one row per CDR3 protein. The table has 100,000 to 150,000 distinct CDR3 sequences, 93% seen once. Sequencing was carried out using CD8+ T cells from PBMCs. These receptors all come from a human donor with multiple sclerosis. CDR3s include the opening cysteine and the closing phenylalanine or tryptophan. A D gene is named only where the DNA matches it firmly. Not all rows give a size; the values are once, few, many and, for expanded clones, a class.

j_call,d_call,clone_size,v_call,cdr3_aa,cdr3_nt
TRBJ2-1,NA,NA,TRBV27,CASKPGLGWDNEQFF,TGTGCCAGCAAACCGGGACTGGGATGGGACAATGAGCAGTTCTTC
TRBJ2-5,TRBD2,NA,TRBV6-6,CASSLGLAGNQETQYF,TGTGCCAGCAGCCTCGGACTAGCGGGGAACCAAGAGACCCAGTACTTC
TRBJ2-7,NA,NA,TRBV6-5,CASSYSALPPYEQYF,TGTGCCAGCAGTTACTCAGCCCTCCCCCCCTACGAGCAGTACTTC
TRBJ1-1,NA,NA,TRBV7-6,CASSPEGGMNTEAFF,TGTGCCAGCAGCCCAGAGGGGGGGATGAACACTGAAGCTTTCTTT
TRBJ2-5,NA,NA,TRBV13,CASSSIGGVQETQYF,TGTGCCAGCAGCTCCATCGGAGGGGTTCAGGAGACCCAGTACTTC
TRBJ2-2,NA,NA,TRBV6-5,CASSFRLGGPGTGELFF,TGTGCCAGCAGTTTCCGACTTGGAGGGCCAGGCACCGGGGAGCTGTTTTTT
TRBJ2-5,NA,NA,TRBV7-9,CASSLGGNQETQYF,TGTGCCAGCAGCTTAGGTGGCAACCAAGAGACCCAGTACTTC
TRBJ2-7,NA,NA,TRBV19,CASSITGATYEQYF,TGTGCCAGTAGTATCACAGGCGCAACCTACGAGCAGTACTTC
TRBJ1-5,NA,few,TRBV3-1,CASGGGGNQPQHF,TGTGCCAGCGGGGGGGGCGGCAATCAGCCCCAGCATTTT
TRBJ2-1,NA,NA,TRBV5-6,CASSLFSRIYNEQFF,TGTGCCAGCAGCTTGTTCAGCAGAATTTACAATGAGCAGTTCTTC
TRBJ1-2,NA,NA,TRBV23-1,CASSHEKWDFGYGYTF,TGCGCCAGCAGTCATGAAAAGTGGGACTTCGGCTATGGCTACACCTTC
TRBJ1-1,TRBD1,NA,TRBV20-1,CSAALLQGPTEAFF,TGCAGTGCTGCCCTACTACAGGGGCCTACTGAAGCTTTCTTT
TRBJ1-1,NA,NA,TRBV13,CASRGSDTEAFF,TGTGCCAGCAGGGGTAGCGACACTGAAGCTTTCTTT
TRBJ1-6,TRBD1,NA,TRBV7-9,CASSLLVRGNSPLHF,TGTGCCAGCAGCTTATTAGTCAGGGGGAATTCACCCCTCCACTTT
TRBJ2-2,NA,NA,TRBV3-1,CASSLPAGAPPVNTGELFF,TGTGCCAGCAGCCTTCCGGCAGGGGCCCCCCCTGTGAACACCGGGGAGCTGTTTTTT
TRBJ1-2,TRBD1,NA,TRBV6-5,CASRPQGLNYGYTF,TGTGCCAGCAGGCCACAGGGGCTGAACTATGGCTACACCTTC
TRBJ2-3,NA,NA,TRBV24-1,CATSGAGNTQYF,TGTGCCACCAGTGGCGCAGGAAATACGCAGTATTTT
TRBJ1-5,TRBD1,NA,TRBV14,CASSPGQGGQPQHF,TGTGCCAGCAGCCCGGGACAGGGTGGTCAGCCCCAGCATTTT
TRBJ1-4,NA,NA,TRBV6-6,CASKGHQGANEKLFF,TGTGCCAGCAAAGGTCATCAGGGAGCTAATGAAAAACTGTTTTTT
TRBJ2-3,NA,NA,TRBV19,CASSASANPGDTQYF,TGTGCCAGTAGCGCCTCTGCCAACCCTGGGGATACGCAGTATTTT
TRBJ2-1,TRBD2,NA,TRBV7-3,CASSSSLAGGPQDEQFF,TGTGCCAGCAGCTCCTCCCTAGCGGGAGGGCCACAGGATGAGCAGTTCTTC
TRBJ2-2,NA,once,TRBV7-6,CASSSIGPANTGELFF,TGTGCCAGCAGCTCCATTGGCCCCGCGAACACCGGGGAGCTGTTTTTT
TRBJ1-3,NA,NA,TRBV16,CASCPETGNTIYF,TGTGCCAGCTGTCCAGAAACTGGAAACACCATATATTTT
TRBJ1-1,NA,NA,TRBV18,CASSLSGTTEAFF,TGTGCCAGCTCACTCTCCGGGACAACTGAAGCTTTCTTT
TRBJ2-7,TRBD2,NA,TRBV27,CTSSPRGVYEQYF,TGTACCAGCAGTCCGCGGGGGGTATACGAGCAGTACTTC
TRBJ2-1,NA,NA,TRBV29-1,CSVDTQRTYNEQFF,TGCAGCGTTGATACCCAGCGGACGTACAATGAGCAGTTCTTC
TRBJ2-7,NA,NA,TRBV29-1,CSAMRADGSYEQYF,TGCAGCGCTATGAGAGCAGACGGGTCCTACGAGCAGTACTTC
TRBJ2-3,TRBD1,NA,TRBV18,CASSPGGQGASTDTQYF,TGTGCCAGCTCACCCGGAGGACAGGGGGCGAGCACAGATACGCAGTATTTT
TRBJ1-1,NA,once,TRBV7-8,CASIPGVGDNTEAFF,TGTGCCAGCATCCCAGGGGTGGGGGATAACACTGAAGCTTTCTTT
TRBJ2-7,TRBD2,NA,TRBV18,CASSPSGGVTYEQYF,TGTGCCAGCTCACCTTCTGGGGGGGTCACCTACGAGCAGTACTTC
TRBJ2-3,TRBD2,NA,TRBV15,CATSRGDSLATDTQYF,TGTGCCACCAGCCGGGGGGACTCCTTAGCCACAGATACGCAGTATTTT
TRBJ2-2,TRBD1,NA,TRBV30,CAWNPGTGLTGELFF,TGTGCCTGGAACCCCGGGACAGGGCTCACCGGGGAGCTGTTTTTT
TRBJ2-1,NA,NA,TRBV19,CASSMTLSSYNEQFF,TGTGCCAGTAGTATGACACTATCCTCCTACAATGAGCAGTTCTTC
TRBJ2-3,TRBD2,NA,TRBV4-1,CASSQEIAGGLQDTQYF,TGCGCCAGCAGCCAAGAAATTGCGGGGGGGCTCCAAGATACGCAGTATTTT
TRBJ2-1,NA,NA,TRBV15,CATSRAPRLRNEQFF,TGTGCCACCAGCAGAGCCCCACGACTACGAAATGAGCAGTTCTTC
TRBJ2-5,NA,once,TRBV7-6,CASSLGDTGPYQETQYF,TGTGCCAGCAGCTTGGGGGACACAGGGCCCTATCAAGAGACCCAGTACTTC
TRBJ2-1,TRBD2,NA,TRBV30,CAWSAGLAGQFF,TGTGCCTGGAGTGCCGGACTAGCGGGGCAGTTCTTC
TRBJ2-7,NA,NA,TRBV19,CASSISGVSSYEQYF,TGTGCCAGTAGTATTTCAGGGGTGAGCTCCTACGAGCAGTACTTC
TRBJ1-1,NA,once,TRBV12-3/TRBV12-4,CASSLGDGRNTEAFF,TGTGCCAGCAGTTTAGGGGACGGAAGAAACACTGAAGCTTTCTTT
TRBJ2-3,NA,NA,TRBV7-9,CATSVGATDTQYF,TGTGCCACGTCCGTGGGGGCCACAGATACGCAGTATTTT
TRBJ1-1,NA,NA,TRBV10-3,CAIREPATEAFF,TGTGCCATCAGGGAACCGGCCACTGAAGCTTTCTTT
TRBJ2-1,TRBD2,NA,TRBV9,CASSASGGYNEQFF,TGTGCCAGCAGCGCTAGCGGGGGCTACAATGAGCAGTTCTTC
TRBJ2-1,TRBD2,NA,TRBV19,CASKSSGNSYNEQFF,TGTGCCAGTAAATCTAGCGGAAACTCCTACAATGAGCAGTTCTTC
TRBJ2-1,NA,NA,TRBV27,CASSLPKSGQFF,TGTGCCAGCAGTCTGCCGAAGTCGGGCCAGTTCTTC
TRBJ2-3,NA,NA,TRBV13,CASSRRGTDTQYF,TGTGCCAGCAGCCGCAGGGGAACAGATACGCAGTATTTT
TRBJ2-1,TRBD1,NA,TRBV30,CARDGTGNEQFF,TGTGCCAGAGACGGGACAGGGAATGAGCAGTTCTTC
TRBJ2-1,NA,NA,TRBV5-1,CASSLGGSGPYNEQFF,TGCGCCAGCAGCTTGGGGGGGTCGGGACCTTACAATGAGCAGTTCTTC
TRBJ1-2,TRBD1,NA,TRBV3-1,CASSQETGGYTF,TGTGCCAGCAGCCAAGAGACAGGGGGCTACACCTTC
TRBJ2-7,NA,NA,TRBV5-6,CASSLGGIYEQYF,TGTGCCAGCAGCTTGGGCGGGATCTACGAGCAGTACTTC
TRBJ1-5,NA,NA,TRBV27,CASRPMGGSNQPQHF,TGTGCCAGCAGGCCAATGGGGGGTAGCAATCAGCCCCAGCATTTT
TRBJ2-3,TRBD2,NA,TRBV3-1,CASSPRGASGRAGTGDTQYF,TGTGCCAGCAGCCCCCGAGGGGCTAGCGGGAGGGCCGGGACAGGAGATACGCAGTATTTT
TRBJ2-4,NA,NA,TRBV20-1,CSAKSADISKNIQYF,TGCAGTGCTAAATCGGCCGATATCTCCAAAAACATTCAGTACTTC